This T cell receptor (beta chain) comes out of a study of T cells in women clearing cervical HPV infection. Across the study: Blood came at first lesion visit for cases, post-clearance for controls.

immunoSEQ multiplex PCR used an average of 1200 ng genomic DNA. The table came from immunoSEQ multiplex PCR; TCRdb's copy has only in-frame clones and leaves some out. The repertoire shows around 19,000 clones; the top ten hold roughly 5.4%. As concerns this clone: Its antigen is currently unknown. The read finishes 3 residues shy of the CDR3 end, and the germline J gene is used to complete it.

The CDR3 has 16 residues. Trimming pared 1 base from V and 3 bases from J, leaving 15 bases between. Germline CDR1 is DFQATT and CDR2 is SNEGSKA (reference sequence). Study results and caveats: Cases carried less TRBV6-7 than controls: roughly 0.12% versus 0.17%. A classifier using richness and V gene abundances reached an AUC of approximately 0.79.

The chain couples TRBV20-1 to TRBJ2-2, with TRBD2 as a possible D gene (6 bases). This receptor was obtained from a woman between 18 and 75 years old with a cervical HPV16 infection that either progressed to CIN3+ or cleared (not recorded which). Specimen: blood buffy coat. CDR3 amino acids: CSARAPGRLDTGELFF. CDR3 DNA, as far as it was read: TGCAGTGCTAGAGCCCCAGGGAGGCTCGACACCGGGGAG.